The clone carrying this T cell receptor (beta chain) was seen more than once but under ten times. Only in-frame clones appear in the TCRdb table, and some are missing; sequencing was by immunoSEQ multiplex PCR. The table lists more than 250,000 clones, 70% to 90% of them singletons. The entry originates in a study of cytomegalovirus exposure and HLA in healthy donors. Germline V gene sequence: CDR1 SGHNT, CDR2 YYREEE (reference sequence). This CDR3 has 14 amino acids. The ends lost 4 bases at V and 6 bases at J; junction bases unmatched: 7. This rearrangement joins TRBV5-4 to TRBJ2-7, with TRBD1 identical over 10 bases. The sample consisted of PBMCs. This receptor was identified in a woman under 30 in good health and CMV-seronegative. The CDR3 loop is CASSVGQGRREQYF. DNA for the CDR3: TGTGCCAGCAGCGTGGGACAGGGGCGCCGCGAGCAGTACTTC.